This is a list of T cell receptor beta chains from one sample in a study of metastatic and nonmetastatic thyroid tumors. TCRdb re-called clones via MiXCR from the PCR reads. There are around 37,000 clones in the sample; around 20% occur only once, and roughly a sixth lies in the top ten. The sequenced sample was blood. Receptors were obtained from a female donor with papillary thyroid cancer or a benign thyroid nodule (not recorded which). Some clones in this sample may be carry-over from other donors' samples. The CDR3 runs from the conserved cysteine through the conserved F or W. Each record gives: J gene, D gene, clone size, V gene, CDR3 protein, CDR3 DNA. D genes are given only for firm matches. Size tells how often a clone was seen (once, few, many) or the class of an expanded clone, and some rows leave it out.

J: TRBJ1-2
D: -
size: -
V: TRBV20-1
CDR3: CSARWWRGYTF
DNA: TGCAGTGCTAGATGGTGGCGAGGCTACACCTTC

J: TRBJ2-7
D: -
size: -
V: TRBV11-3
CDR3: CASSLSKRGTSYEQYF
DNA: TGTGCCAGCAGCTTATCAAAGAGGGGCACCTCCTACGAGCAGTACTTC

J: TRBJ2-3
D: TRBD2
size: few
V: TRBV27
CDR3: CASSSRLAGGTDTQYF
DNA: TGTGCCAGCAGTTCGCGACTAGCGGGAGGCACAGATACGCAGTATTTT

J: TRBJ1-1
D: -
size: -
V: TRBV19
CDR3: CATQYNTEAFF
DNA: TGTGCCACGCAGTATAACACTGAAGCTTTCTTT

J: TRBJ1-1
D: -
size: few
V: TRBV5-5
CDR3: CASTSPGVPEAFF
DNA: TGTGCCAGCACGTCTCCCGGGGTCCCTGAAGCTTTCTTT

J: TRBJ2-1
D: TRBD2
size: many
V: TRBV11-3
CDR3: CASSLGLANNEQFF
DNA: TGTGCCAGCAGCCTGGGACTAGCTAACAATGAGCAGTTCTTC

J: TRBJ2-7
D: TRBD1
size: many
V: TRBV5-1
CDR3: CASSPEGQGYYEQYF
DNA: TGCGCCAGCAGCCCCGAGGGACAGGGATATTACGAGCAGTACTTC

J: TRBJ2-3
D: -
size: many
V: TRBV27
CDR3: CASSLSSTDTQYF
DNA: TGTGCCAGCAGTTTATCGAGCACAGATACGCAGTATTTT

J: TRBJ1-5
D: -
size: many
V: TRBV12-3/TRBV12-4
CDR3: CASSWILEGNQPQHF
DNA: TGTGCCAGCAGTTGGATTCTTGAAGGGAATCAGCCCCAGCATTTT

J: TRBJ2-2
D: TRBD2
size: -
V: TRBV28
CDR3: CASSLLMTSGPTGELFF
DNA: TGTGCCAGCAGTTTATTAATGACTAGCGGGCCCACCGGTGAGCTGTTTTTT

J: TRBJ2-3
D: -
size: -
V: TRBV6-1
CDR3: CASRVDSMATKYF
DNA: TGTGCCAGCAGAGTAGACAGCATGGCTACAAAGTATTTT

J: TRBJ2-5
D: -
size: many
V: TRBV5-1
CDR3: CASSLESGSRETQYF
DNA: TGCGCCAGCAGCTTGGAATCCGGGAGCAGGGAGACCCAGTACTTC

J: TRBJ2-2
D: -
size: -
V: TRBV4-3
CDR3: CASSQDGRELFF
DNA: TGCGCCAGCAGCCAAGACGGGAGGGAGCTGTTTTTT

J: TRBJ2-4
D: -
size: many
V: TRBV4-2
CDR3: CASSPLRMGNIQYF
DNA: TGTGCCAGCAGCCCCCTCCGAATGGGTAACATTCAGTACTTC

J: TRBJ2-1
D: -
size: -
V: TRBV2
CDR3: CAISYYQYNEQFF
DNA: TGTGCCATCAGTTACTATCAATACAATGAGCAGTTCTTC

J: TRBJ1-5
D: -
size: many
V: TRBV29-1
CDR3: CSVGFGASPNQPQHF
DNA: TGCAGCGTTGGGTTTGGGGCCTCACCCAATCAGCCCCAGCATTTT

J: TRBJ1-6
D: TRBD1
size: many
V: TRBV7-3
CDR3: CASSLRGQGSRASPLHF
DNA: TGTGCCAGCAGCTTAAGGGGACAGGGTTCGAGGGCGTCACCCCTCCACTTT

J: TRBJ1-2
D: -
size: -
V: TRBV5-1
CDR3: CASSFAGVEGYTF
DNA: TGCGCTAGCAGCTTCGCAGGGGTAGAGGGCTACACCTTC

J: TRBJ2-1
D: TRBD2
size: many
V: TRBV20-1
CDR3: CSATSLAGGPGNEQFF
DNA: TGCAGTGCTACTTCCTTAGCGGGAGGGCCGGGTAATGAGCAGTTCTTC

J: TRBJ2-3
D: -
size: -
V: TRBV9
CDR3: CASSAPAEADTQYF
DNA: TGTGCCAGCAGTGCTCCCGCAGAAGCAGATACGCAGTATTTT

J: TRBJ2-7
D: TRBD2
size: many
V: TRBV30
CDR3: CAWSGTSAYYEQYF
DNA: TGTGCCTGGAGTGGGACTAGCGCGTACTACGAGCAGTACTTC

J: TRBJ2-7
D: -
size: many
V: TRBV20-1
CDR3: CSARDTDSSYEQYF
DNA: TGCAGTGCTAGAGACACGGACAGTTCCTACGAGCAGTACTTC

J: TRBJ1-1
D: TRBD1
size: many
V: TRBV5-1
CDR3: CASNSQGGTEAFF
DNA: TGCGCCAGCAACTCTCAGGGGGGGACTGAAGCTTTCTTT

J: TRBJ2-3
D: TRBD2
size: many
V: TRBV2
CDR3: CASSAFSGSSTDTQYF
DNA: TGTGCCAGCAGTGCCTTCAGCGGGAGTAGCACAGATACGCAGTATTTT

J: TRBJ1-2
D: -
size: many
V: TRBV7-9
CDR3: CASSSADYGYTF
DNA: TGTGCCAGCAGCTCGGCGGACTATGGCTACACCTTC

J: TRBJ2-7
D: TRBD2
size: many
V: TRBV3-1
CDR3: CASSQGDSGFYEQYF
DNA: TGTGCCAGCAGCCAAGGCGATAGCGGGTTTTACGAGCAGTACTTC

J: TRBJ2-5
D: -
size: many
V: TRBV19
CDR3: CASSESGSQETQYF
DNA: TGTGCCAGTAGTGAGAGCGGGTCCCAAGAGACCCAGTACTTC

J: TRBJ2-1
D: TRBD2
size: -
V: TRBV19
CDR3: CASSHRGSGRYNEQFF
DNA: TGTGCCAGTAGCCACCGGGGTAGCGGGAGATACAATGAGCAGTTCTTC

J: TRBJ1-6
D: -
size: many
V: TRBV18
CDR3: CASSLQGGNSPLHF
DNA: TGTGCCAGCTCACTACAGGGAGGTAATTCACCCCTCCACTTT

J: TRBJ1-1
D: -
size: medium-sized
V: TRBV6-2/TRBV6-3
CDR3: CASSYGERDTEAFF
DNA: TGTGCCAGCAGTTACGGGGAGCGGGACACTGAAGCTTTCTTT

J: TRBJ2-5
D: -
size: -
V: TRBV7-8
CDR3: CASAPEGWGQETQYF
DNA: TGTGCCAGCGCCCCCGAGGGGTGGGGGCAAGAGACCCAGTACTTC

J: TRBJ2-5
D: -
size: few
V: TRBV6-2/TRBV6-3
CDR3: CASIPWGVLAQYF
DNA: TGTGCCAGCATCCCGTGGGGGGTTCTAGCCCAGTACTTC

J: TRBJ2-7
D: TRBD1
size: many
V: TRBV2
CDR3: CASREDRVSYEQYF
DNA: TGTGCCAGCAGGGAAGACAGGGTGTCCTACGAGCAGTACTTC

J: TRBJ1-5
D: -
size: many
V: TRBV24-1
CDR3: CATSDGGAESQPQHF
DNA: TGTGCCACCAGTGATGGAGGGGCCGAATCTCAGCCCCAGCATTTT